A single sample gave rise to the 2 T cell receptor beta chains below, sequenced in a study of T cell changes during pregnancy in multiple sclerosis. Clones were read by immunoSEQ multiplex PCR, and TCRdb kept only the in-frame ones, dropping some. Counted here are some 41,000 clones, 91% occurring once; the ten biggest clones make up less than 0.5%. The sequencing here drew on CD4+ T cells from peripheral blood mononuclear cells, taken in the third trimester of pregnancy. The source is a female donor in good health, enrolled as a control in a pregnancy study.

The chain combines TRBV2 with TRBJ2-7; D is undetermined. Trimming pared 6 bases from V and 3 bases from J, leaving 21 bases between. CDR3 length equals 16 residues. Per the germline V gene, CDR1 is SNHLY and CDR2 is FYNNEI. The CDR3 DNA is TGTGCCAGCAGCCAAAACCGGGTCAGCCTGTTCTACGAGCAGTACTTC. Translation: CASSQNRVSLFYEQYF.

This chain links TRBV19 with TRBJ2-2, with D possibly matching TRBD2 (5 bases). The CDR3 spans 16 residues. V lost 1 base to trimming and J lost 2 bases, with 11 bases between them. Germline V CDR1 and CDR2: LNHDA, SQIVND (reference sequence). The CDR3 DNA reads TGTGCCAGTAGTATAGGGGCCACTAGAAACACCGGGGAGCTGTTTTTT. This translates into CASSIGATRNTGELFF.